The 20 T cell receptor beta chains below come from one sample, sequenced in a study of molecular identifiers for immune sequencing clone quantification. TCRdb used MiXCR to reprocess the PCR reads, holding one entry per CDR3 protein. Here the sample spans approximately 320,000 distinct CDR3 sequences, about 22% being singletons. Sequencing used naive CD8+ T cells from blood, with Jurkat cell RNA spiked in. Subset in this sample: FACS-sorted CD8+CD4-CCR7+CD45RA+ naive T cells. The receptors originated from a human donor in good health. Some libraries in this study had Jurkat cell RNA spiked in.

The rearrangement joins TRBV20-1 to TRBJ2-2, with D perhaps matching TRBD2 (6 bases). The CDR3 totals 15 residues. V shed 2 bases and J shed 1 base, with 11 bases lying between them. The germline V gene has CDR1 DFQATT and CDR2 SNEGSKA (reference sequence). The CDR3 DNA is TGCAGTGCTAGACCACTAGCTGAGAACACCGGGGAGCTGTTTTTT. Translation: CSARPLAENTGELFF.

The sample holds many counts of this clonotype. The gene calls are TRBV9 and TRBJ2-5, with D perhaps matching TRBD2 (6 bases). The germline V and J ends were trimmed by 3 bases and 2 bases, with 11 bases remaining between them. The CDR3 covers 14 residues. Germline CDR1 SGDLS, CDR2 YYNGEE. The CDR3 DNA follows: TGTGCCAGCAGCGGAGCCGGGAGACAAGAGACCCAGTACTTC. It translates to CASSGAGRQETQYF.

This clonotype was recorded a few times. The chain is built from TRBV13 and TRBJ1-4; D unclear. CDR1 is PRHDT and CDR2 is FYEKMQ in the germline V gene (reference sequence). With 5 bases removed from V and 3 bases from J, the gap between germline ends came to 16 bases. This CDR3 comprises 16 residues. In nucleotides, the CDR3 is TGTGCCAGCAGCAACCGGCTTTCTGCGTCTAATGAAAAACTGTTTTTT. This gives the protein CASSNRLSASNEKLFF.

This clonotype was observed many times. This rearrangement joins TRBV20-1 to TRBJ2-7; TRBD1 matches 9 bases. Germline V CDR1 and CDR2: DFQATT, SNEGSKA (reference sequence). CDR3 size: 15 residues. Trimming at V came to 0 bases and at J to 5 bases, leaving 8 bases not matched to a gene. The CDR3 is CSARDWDRVTDEQYF. CDR3 DNA sequence: TGCAGTGCTAGAGATTGGGACAGGGTTACCGACGAGCAGTACTTC.

This clonotype turned up a few times. The CDR3 bases are TGTGCCAGCTCTCCGCAGGGGTCGGTGAGCGACGAGCAGTACTTC. Protein product: CASSPQGSVSDEQYF. This chain links TRBV18 with TRBJ2-7; a weak D match, TRBD1 (6 bases). The germline V gene encodes CDR1 KGHSH and CDR2 LQKENI. Trimming left V 6 bases short and J 5 bases short, with 20 bases between. CDR3 length: 15 residues.

J is TRBJ2-3 and V is TRBV11-2; 8 positions agree with TRBD1. The CDR3 is 16 residues long. The V gene's germline CDR1 is SGHAT and CDR2 FQNNGV. With 1 base clipped from V and 1 base from J, the junction kept 4 bases outside the gene matches. CDR3: CASSLVSTGGTDTQYF. For the CDR3, the DNA is TGTGCCAGCAGCTTAGTTTCGACAGGGGGCACAGATACGCAGTATTTT.

Ten or more counts support this clonotype. The chain links TRBV20-1 to TRBJ1-2; D gene uncertain. The CDR3 covers 13 residues. CDR1 DFQATT and CDR2 SNEGSKA come from the germline V gene (reference sequence). The V end was cut by 6 bases, the J end by 7 bases, with 18 bases between. The CDR3 DNA reads TGCAGTGCGCCGGATCCCACCCACCCTGGCTACACCTTC. Protein: CSAPDPTHPGYTF.

The gene calls are TRBV2 and TRBJ2-7; D possibly corresponds to TRBD1 (5 bases). The CDR3 loop spans 14 amino acids. Trimming left V 8 bases short and J 3 bases short, with 17 bases between. Germline values: CDR1 SNHLY, CDR2 FYNNEI. The CDR3 DNA sequence: TGTGCCAGCTGGAAGCACCCCGACAGCTACGAGCAGTACTTC. Its protein product is CASWKHPDSYEQYF.

The rearrangement links TRBV6-5 to TRBJ2-2; D might be TRBD2 (5 bases). The CDR3 is made up of 15 amino acids. Trimming took off 0 bases at V and 7 bases at J, with 12 bases between the two ends. Germline V lookup: CDR1 MNHEY, CDR2 SVGAGI. CDR3 nucleotides: TGTGCCAGCAGTTACTCGTCTAGCTTCGGCGGGGAGCTGTTTTTT. It specifies CASSYSSSFGGELFF.

CDR3 amino acids: CASRPGHTNTEAFF. CDR3 nucleotides: TGTGCCAGTAGGCCCGGGCACACAAACACTGAAGCTTTCTTT. The chain carries TRBV19 and TRBJ1-1; D remains unclear. From germline, CDR1 is LNHDA and CDR2 SQIVND (reference sequence). V dropped 6 bases and J dropped 2 bases, with 13 bases sitting between them. The CDR3 is made up of 14 amino acids.

There are a few counts of this clonotype. The chain combines TRBV7-6 with TRBJ2-2, with D tentatively TRBD2 (5 bases). The germline CDR1 and CDR2 sequences are SGHVS and FNYEAQ. Trimming stripped 0 bases from V and 7 bases from J, with 6 bases between. The CDR3 runs 13 residues. CDR3 amino acids: CASSLAGDGELFF. The DNA of the CDR3 is TGTGCCAGCAGCTTAGCCGGGGACGGGGAGCTGTTTTTT.

J is TRBJ1-5 and V is TRBV24-1, with D perhaps TRBD1 (5 bases). V was clipped by 9 bases and J by 4 bases, with 12 bases between them. This CDR3 has 13 amino acids. Germline CDR1 KGHDR, CDR2 SFDVKD. The CDR3 loop reads CATGRGGNQPQHF. The CDR3 nucleotides are TGTGCCACCGGGCGGGGGGGGAATCAGCCCCAGCATTTT.

This clonotype was observed many times. The chain has TRBV7-9 and TRBJ1-5, with D possibly TRBD1 on 5 matching bases. CDR3 length: 15 residues. Germline V CDR1 and CDR2: SEHNR, FQNEAQ (reference sequence). The V gene lost 5 bases and the J gene lost 5 bases, with 16 bases spanning the gap. CDR3 protein: CASSDSRESDQPQHF. CDR3 nucleotide sequence: TGTGCCAGCAGCGACTCCAGGGAGAGCGATCAGCCCCAGCATTTT.

Concerning this clonotype: Possible read error: a much larger clone is one base away. The J gene is TRBJ1-1, the V gene TRBV27; weak D call: TRBD1 (5 bases). The CDR3 spans 15 residues. CDR1 is MNHEY, CDR2 SMNVEV, per germline (reference sequence). Trimming removed 5 bases from V and 7 bases from J, with 20 bases in between. The chain's CDR3 is CASSPRDPGHIEAFF. CDR3 coding DNA: TGTGCCAGCAGTCCGCGGGACCCAGGGCACATTGAAGCTTTCTTT.

The table lists this clonotype with many counts. This chain joins TRBV29-1 and TRBJ1-2; maybe TRBD1 (5 bases). V was clipped by 6 bases and J by 4 bases, with 24 bases between them. CDR3 length: 16 residues. The V gene's germline CDR1 is SQVTM and CDR2 ANQGSEA. Here the CDR3 reads CSVDNPTDYTLYGYTF. CDR3 nucleotide sequence: TGCAGCGTCGACAACCCGACAGATTATACCCTCTATGGCTACACCTTC.

The chain is built from TRBV7-9 and TRBJ2-5, with 12 bases that match TRBD2. V lost 5 bases to trimming and J lost 5 bases; unmatched junction nucleotides: 6. Germline-derived CDR1 and CDR2 are SEHNR and FQNEAQ (reference sequence). CDR3 length: 15 residues. The CDR3 sequence: CASSGLAGSWETQYF. The CDR3 DNA reads as TGTGCCAGCAGCGGACTAGCGGGGTCATGGGAGACCCAGTACTTC. The whole variable domain, filled in from reference TRBV7-9 and TRBJ2-5, reads DTGVSQNPRHKITKRGQNVTFRCDPISEHNRLYWYRQTLGQGPEFLTYFQNEAQLEKSRLLSDRFSAERPKGSFSTLEIQRTEQGDSAMYLCASSGLAGSWETQYFGPGTRLLVL.

This clonotype was detected ten times or more. The chain employs TRBV29-1 and TRBJ1-4; TRBD1 agrees at 7 bases. The CDR3 extends over 12 amino acids. Trimming cost V 5 bases and J 8 bases; bases outside gene matches: 5. The germline V gene has CDR1 SQVTM and CDR2 ANQGSEA. The DNA for the CDR3 is TGCAGCGTTAGGGGGCTCGGGGAAAAACTGTTTTTT. Its protein is CSVRGLGEKLFF. The full variable domain, rest sourced from reference TRBV29-1 and TRBJ1-4, is SAVISQKPSRDICQRGTSLTIQCQVDSQVTMMFWYRQQPGQSLTLIATANQGSEATYESGFVIDKFPISRPNLTFSTLTVSNMSPEDSSIYLCSVRGLGEKLFFGSGTQLSVL.

Note on this clonotype: A read error may be the cause here, since a much bigger clone is one base away. The chain is built from TRBV6-1 and TRBJ2-3; tentative D call: TRBD1 (7 bases). The V and J ends lost 3 bases and 5 bases respectively, with 9 bases between them. The CDR3 consists of 13 residues. From germline, CDR1 is MNHNS and CDR2 SASEGT. CDR3: CASSDRGEDTQYF. In DNA form, the CDR3 reads TGTGCCAGCAGTGACAGGGGGGAAGATACGCAGTATTTT.

This chain joins TRBV13 and TRBJ2-5; D unclear. V was shortened by 5 bases and J by 10 bases, with 14 bases between the two germline ends. CDR3 length: 12 amino acids. The germline gives CDR1 PRHDT, CDR2 FYEKMQ (reference sequence). CDR3 nucleotides: TGTGCCAGCAGCCCAGCCCGGGCCAACCAGTACTTC. Translated, it gives CASSPARANQYF.

The chain employs TRBV5-4 and TRBJ2-2; D is tentatively TRBD1 or TRBD2 (5 bases each). V was shortened by 1 base and J by 6 bases, with 22 bases between the two germline ends. The CDR3 sequence is 18 residues long. Germline CDR1 is SGHNT and CDR2 is YYREEE (reference sequence). CDR3 protein: CASSLFLPGQGGPGELFF. CDR3 bases: TGTGCCAGCAGCTTGTTTCTCCCGGGGCAGGGCGGTCCCGGGGAGCTGTTTTTT.